This record concerns one T cell receptor beta chain sequence. This record comes from a study of blood T cell repertoires in COVID-19. Whole-study context: Whether acute or convalescent, the COVID-19 samples came from the United States, Italy and Spain. From T cells, B-cell-depleted T cells, or PBMCs came the material, which was cDNA or gDNA.

In the original analysis: Reference gene primer amplification gave estimated nucleated cell counts. Assay used: immunoSEQ multiplex PCR; TCRdb lists only in-frame clones, some missing. V and J calls and clone size follow that table, whereas D and trimming were derived from the DNA. The sample has roughly 290,000 clones, approximately 80% seen once. The CDR3 length is 12 residues. The V gene lost 4 bases and the J gene lost 4 bases, with 8 bases spanning the gap. This receptor was taken from a woman aged 45-65 years with active or convalescent COVID-19. The sample comprised peripheral blood. This chain joins TRBV12-3 or TRBV12-4 and TRBJ2-7, with unresolved D. The CDR3 loop reads CASSYRLYEQYF. DNA of the CDR3: TGTGCCAGCAGTTACCGACTTTACGAGCAGTACTTC.